The source of this T cell receptor (beta chain) is a study of Ad26.COV2.S vaccination and SARS-CoV-2 variants. TCRdb's table, derived via immunoSEQ multiplex PCR, lists solely in-frame clones and lacks some. The sample consists of around 450,000 clones, less than 95% of them appearing once. Treatment: over 15 received Ad26.COV2.S at low or high dose, single or two shots; several received placebo; per-sample allocation not given. On day 63 after the first injection, vaccine and placebo recipients gave samples. Trimming cost V 2 bases and J 6 bases; bases outside gene matches: 7. The germline gives CDR1 SEHNR, CDR2 FQNEAQ (reference sequence). The CDR3 sequence is 15 residues long.

The TCR originated in a person aged 18-60 years who received the Ad26.COV2.S COVID-19 vaccine or a placebo. This specimen consisted of peripheral blood, obtained in a trial of Ad26.COV2.S vaccine versus placebo. This chain joins TRBV7-9 and TRBJ2-3; 8 bases agree with TRBD1. The CDR3 loop is CASSLIPGGVDTQYF. The CDR3 nucleotides are TGTGCCAGCAGCTTAATTCCAGGGGGCGTTGATACGCAGTATTTT.